A single T cell receptor beta chain is shown here with its context. Its antigen is undetermined. This sample is drawn from a study of shared clonotypes between healthy human individuals. V dropped 2 bases and J dropped 3; count of bases not matched to a gene: 7. Germline lookup yields CDR1 MGHRA and CDR2 YSYEKL. The CDR3 extends over 16 amino acids. The study enrolled healthy HIV-negative adults without recent acute infections or vaccinations as donors. A CD45RA+ naive subset and a CD45RA-negative memory subset were split from CD4+ cells. Broader study findings: Clonotype sharing among donors was expected to depend on sequencing depth.

Profiling relied on immunoSEQ multiplex PCR, and the TCRdb table lists in-frame clones only, not all of them. The sample includes roughly 760,000 clones, less than 85% of them seen just once. This rearrangement joins TRBV4-1 to TRBJ2-7, with 10 nucleotides matching TRBD2. The receptor was isolated from a woman in her 30s in good health. Sequenced sample: memory CD4+ T cells sorted from blood. Subset of the sample: CD45RA-negative fraction. CDR3 DNA: TGCGCCAGCAGCCAACTGATACTAGCGGGGTACTACGAGCAGTACTTC. Residues: CASSQLILAGYYEQYF.